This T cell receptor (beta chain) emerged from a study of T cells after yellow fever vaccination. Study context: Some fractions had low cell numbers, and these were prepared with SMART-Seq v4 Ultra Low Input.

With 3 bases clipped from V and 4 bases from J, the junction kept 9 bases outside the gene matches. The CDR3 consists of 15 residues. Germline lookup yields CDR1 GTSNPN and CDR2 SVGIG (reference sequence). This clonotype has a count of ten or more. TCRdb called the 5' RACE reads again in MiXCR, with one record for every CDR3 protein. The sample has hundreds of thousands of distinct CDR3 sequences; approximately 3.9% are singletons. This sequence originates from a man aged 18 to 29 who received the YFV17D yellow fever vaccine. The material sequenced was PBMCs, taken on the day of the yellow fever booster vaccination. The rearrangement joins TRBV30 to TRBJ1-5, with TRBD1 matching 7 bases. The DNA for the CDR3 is TGTGCCTGGAGCCTGTTCGGGACAGCTAATCAGCCCCAGCATTTT. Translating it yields CAWSLFGTANQPQHF.